This TCR beta chain comes out of a study of Graves' ophthalmopathy and Graves' hyperthyroidism. The V end lost 7 bases, the J end lost 8 bases, and 17 bases lay between the germline ends. Germline loops: CDR1 SNHLY, CDR2 FYNNEI. There are 13 residues in the CDR3. Newly diagnosed hyperthyroidism donors, aged 18 to 65, duration under 2 months. Each diagnosis was determined on the basis of clinical symptoms, serum thyroxine, TRAb, thyroid ultrasound and orbital computed tomography. Amplified TCR beta CDR3 regions were obtained using RNA transcripts as template. Scientists carried out first-round RT-PCR using HTBI primers and then a second-round multiplex PCR. TCRdb called the multiplex PCR reads again in MiXCR, with one record for every CDR3 protein. Here the sample spans roughly 410,000 distinct CDR3 sequences, 15% being singletons. Points from the study as a whole: Most thyroid clonotypes with frequency above 0.001 were detected in blood too.

In this sample, this clonotype turned up many times. The antigen is unknown. The sequencing input was peripheral blood. The origin of this receptor is a woman aged 18-29 years with stable Graves' hyperthyroidism. This rearrangement joins TRBV2 to TRBJ1-2; weak D call: TRBD1 (6 bases). The CDR3 here is CASTGEGGTGYTF. In DNA form, the CDR3 reads TGTGCCAGCACCGGAGAAGGGGGGACGGGCTACACCTTC. The complete variable domain, with remaining parts taken from reference TRBV2 and TRBJ1-2, reads EPEVTQTPSHQVTQMGQEVILRCVPISNHLYFYWYRQILGQKVEFLVSFYNNEISEKSEIFDDQFSVERPDGSNFTLKIRSTKLEDSAMYFCASTGEGGTGYTFGSGTRLTVV.